This TCR beta chain was captured by sequencing in a study of blood T cells in healthy people across ages. Through a sample-barcoded 5' primer and a J-beta primer mix, a second PCR was run for roughly 7 to 12 cycles. TCRdb redid the calling of the 5' RACE reads with MiXCR, one entry per CDR3 protein. The table lists approximately 800,000 distinct CDR3 sequences, around a quarter of them singletons, with approximately 2.9% in the top ten. This clonotype appeared a few times. These data also formed part of another study, on T cells of mothers and their children.

Sequenced sample: blood. The origin of this receptor is a boy under 18 in good health.

The CDR3 DNA reads as TGTGCCAGCAGCTTTGGACACCTAAAGGGGGATGAGCAGTTCTTC. Its translation is CASSFGHLKGDEQFF. This chain connects TRBV7-9 to TRBJ2-7, with a tentative D call TRBD1 (6 bases). With the DNA end fitting TRBJ2-1 better, the J assignment may be wrong. This CDR3 spans 15 amino acids. Germline-derived CDR1 and CDR2 are SEHNR and FQNEAQ (reference sequence).